Listed below are T cell receptor beta chains from one sample, sequenced in a study of blood T cell repertoires in COVID-19. Profiled with immunoSEQ multiplex PCR; TCRdb holds only in-frame clones, not every one. The data show 100,000 or so clones, with more than 75% seen just once and 2% to 2.5% held by the top ten. Sequenced sample: peripheral blood. These receptors were obtained from a human donor in a cohort sampled during active COVID-19. The CDR3 runs from the conserved cysteine through the conserved F or W. The order of the fields is clone size, J gene, D gene, V gene, CDR3 DNA, CDR3 protein. A D gene is named only where the DNA matches it firmly. Part of the rows lack a size; the others show once, few, many or a class for expanded clones.

.,TRBJ1-6,TRBD1,TRBV19,TGTGCCAGTAGTTTCCGGGACAGGGGTAATTCACCCCTCCACTTT,CASSFRDRGNSPLHF
once,TRBJ2-7,.,TRBV7-2,TGTGCCAGCAGACGGGGTAGCTCCTACGAGCAGTACTTC,CASRRGSSYEQYF
once,TRBJ1-1,.,TRBV25-1,TGTGCCAGCACCGAAACAGGTATGATGAACACTGAAGCTTTCTTT,CASTETGMMNTEAFF
.,TRBJ1-1,TRBD1,TRBV18,TGTGCCAGCTCACAGAGACAGGGAGAAGTTGAAGCTTTCTTT,CASSQRQGEVEAFF
.,TRBJ1-5,TRBD1,TRBV28,TGTGCCAGCAGTTACCGGGACAGACTTAGCAATCAGCCCCAGCATTTT,CASSYRDRLSNQPQHF
.,TRBJ2-7,.,TRBV15,TGTGCCACCAGCAGAGGCGGGGCTAGTCTCTCTTCGCTCGAGCAGTACTTC,CATSRGGASLSSLEQYF
.,TRBJ2-3,TRBD1,TRBV28,TGTGCCAGCAGTTTCGGGACAGGGGACACAGATACGCAGTATTTT,CASSFGTGDTDTQYF
.,TRBJ2-7,TRBD2,TRBV5-1,TGCGCCAGCAGCTTGACCGGGACTAGCTCCTACGAGCAGTACTTC,CASSLTGTSSYEQYF
.,TRBJ1-1,TRBD1,TRBV19,TGTGCCAGTAGTATAGGGTGGACAGGGCGAAGGAACATGAACACTGAAGCTTTCTTT,CASSIGWTGRRNMNTEAFF
.,TRBJ2-7,.,TRBV5-4,TGTGCCAGCAGCTTAAAGGACTACTATTACGAGCAGTACTTC,CASSLKDYYYEQYF
once,TRBJ1-1,TRBD1,TRBV30,TGTGCCTGCCATAGCGAAGGGGGCGTACCTGAAGCTTTCTTT,CACHSEGGVPEAFF
.,TRBJ2-7,TRBD2,TRBV28,TGTGCCAGCAGTTTATGGCGGGAGTCCTCCGAGCAGTACTTC,CASSLWRESSEQYF
.,TRBJ1-5,.,TRBV6-6,TGTGCCAGCAGTTTCAGGGATTTCGGTCAGCCCCAGCATTTT,CASSFRDFGQPQHF
once,TRBJ2-7,TRBD1,TRBV7-2,TGTGCCAGCAGCTTTAGGGACAGGGGTTACGAGCAGTACTTC,CASSFRDRGYEQYF
.,TRBJ2-3,TRBD2,TRBV6-5,TGTGCCACAGTGGCCCCGGGGGGGAACACAGATACGCAGTATTTT,CATVAPGGNTDTQYF
.,TRBJ1-1,.,TRBV30,TGTGCCTGGAGTGTACGCGGGAGTGAAGCTTTCTTT,CAWSVRGSEAFF
.,TRBJ1-2,.,TRBV28,TGTGCCAGCAGTTTGCCGACAGAAGTCTATGGCTACACCTTC,CASSLPTEVYGYTF
.,TRBJ1-5,.,TRBV3-1/TRBV3-2,TGTGCCAGCAGCCAAGATCGGGGAGGTCAGCCCCAGCATTTT,CASSQDRGGQPQHF
.,TRBJ1-6,.,TRBV10-1,TGCGCCAGCAGTGAGGGGGGGTATAATTCACCCCTCCACTTT,CASSEGGYNSPLHF
.,TRBJ1-1,TRBD1,TRBV10-2,TGCGCCAGCAGTGTCACAGGGGGCACTGAAGCTTTCTTT,CASSVTGGTEAFF
.,TRBJ2-2,TRBD2,TRBV6-2/TRBV6-3,TGTGCCAGCAGACCTAGCGGGGGCCCTGGCGGGGAGCTGTTTTTT,CASRPSGGPGGELFF
once,TRBJ2-3,.,TRBV11-2,TGTGCCAGCAGCTTAGGCGGGGGCGACGGAGATACGCAGTATTTT,CASSLGGGDGDTQYF
.,TRBJ1-3,.,TRBV20-1,TGCAGTGCTAGAGACTATAACACCATATATTTT,CSARDYNTIYF
.,TRBJ2-3,.,TRBV29-1,TGCAGCGCGGACCTAGGCACAGATACGCAGTATTTT,CSADLGTDTQYF
.,TRBJ1-1,TRBD1,TRBV19,TGTGCCAGTAGTATAGAAGGCAGGGGGTACACTGAAGCTTTCTTT,CASSIEGRGYTEAFF
.,TRBJ1-4,.,TRBV19,TGTGCCAGCACCGACTTGGGACCAACAGGGACCTTTACTTTCCGAAAACTGTTTTTT,CASTDLGPTGTFTFRKLFF
.,TRBJ2-3,.,TRBV12-3/TRBV12-4,TGTGCCAGCAGTAGCCCCACCCGGGATACGCAGTATTTT,CASSSPTRDTQYF
.,TRBJ1-2,.,TRBV5-6,TGTGCCAGCAGCCTAGGCGCCAGTGGGAACTATGGCTACACCTTC,CASSLGASGNYGYTF
.,TRBJ2-7,TRBD2,TRBV28,TGTGCCAGCTCTCAGTTTGGGGAGGGGTCCTACGAGCAGTACTTC,CASSQFGEGSYEQYF
few,TRBJ1-2,TRBD1,TRBV19,TGTGCCAGTAGTATATGGGACAGGGCCCTTAACTATGGCTACACCTTC,CASSIWDRALNYGYTF
.,TRBJ2-7,TRBD2,TRBV9,TGTGCCAGCAGCGTAGACGTGAGACTAGCGGGAGAGAGTGGGCAGTACTTC,CASSVDVRLAGESGQYF
few,TRBJ2-2,TRBD2,TRBV5-1,TGCGCCAGCAGCTCCCTAGCGGGAGTGGTCGGGGAGCTGTTTTTT,CASSSLAGVVGELFF
.,TRBJ1-4,TRBD1,TRBV7-2,TGTGCCAGCAGCTTGGGACAGGGCCTCGAAAAACTGTTTTTT,CASSLGQGLEKLFF
once,TRBJ1-2,TRBD1,TRBV3-1/TRBV3-2,TGTGCCAGCAGCCCGGGACAGGTTTTTGGTGGCTACACCTTC,CASSPGQVFGGYTF
.,TRBJ2-7,.,TRBV7-8,TGTGCCAGCAGCTTAGCGTCCGCAGTCTCCTACGAGCAGTACTTC,CASSLASAVSYEQYF
.,TRBJ2-7,.,TRBV3-1/TRBV3-2,TGTGCCAGCAGCCCCGGCCGCGGAGGCTACGAGCAGTACTTC,CASSPGRGGYEQYF
.,TRBJ2-5,TRBD1,TRBV7-9,TGTGCCAGCAGCCTCGGGACAGGGCTGGAGACCCAGTACTTC,CASSLGTGLETQYF
.,TRBJ1-2,TRBD1,TRBV4-1,TGCGCCAGCAGCCATCGGGACAGCGATTATGGCTACACCTTC,CASSHRDSDYGYTF
.,TRBJ2-3,TRBD2,TRBV5-1,TGCGCCAGCAGCTTGAATGGTCGGCGGGGGTTCACAGATACGCAGTATTTT,CASSLNGRRGFTDTQYF
once,TRBJ2-5,.,TRBV11-3,TGTGCCAGCAGCTACGCAAGGGGGAGCCAAGAGACCCAGTACTTC,CASSYARGSQETQYF
few,TRBJ1-6,TRBD1,TRBV6-6,TGTGCCAGCAGGGCCGGGACAGGGGTTTCACCCCTCCACTTT,CASRAGTGVSPLHF
.,TRBJ2-5,TRBD2,TRBV18,TGTGCCAGCTCAGGGGCTAGCGGGGAAGAGACCCAGTACTTC,CASSGASGEETQYF
.,TRBJ2-5,.,TRBV6-5,TGTGCCAGCAGTCCCACATCAGGCGGGGAGACCCAGTACTTC,CASSPTSGGETQYF
.,TRBJ1-1,TRBD1,TRBV2,TGTGCCAGCCAGAAGACAGGGGGCTGGGCTTTCTTT,CASQKTGGWAFF
.,TRBJ2-1,TRBD2,TRBV30,TGTGCCTGGAGTATAACGGGGGGTGAGCAGTTCTTC,CAWSITGGEQFF